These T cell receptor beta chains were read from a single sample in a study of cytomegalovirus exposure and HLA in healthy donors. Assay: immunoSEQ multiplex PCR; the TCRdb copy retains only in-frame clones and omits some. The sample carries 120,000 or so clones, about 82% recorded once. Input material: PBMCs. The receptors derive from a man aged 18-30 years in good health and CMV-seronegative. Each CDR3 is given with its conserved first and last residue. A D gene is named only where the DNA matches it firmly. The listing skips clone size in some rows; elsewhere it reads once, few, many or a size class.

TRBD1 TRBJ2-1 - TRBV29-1 CSVDGTGSRNEQFF TGCAGCGTTGATGGGACAGGGAGTCGCAATGAGCAGTTCTTC
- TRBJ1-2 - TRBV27 CASSLLGGGYYGYTF TGTGCCAGCAGTTTACTGGGTGGGGGCTACTATGGCTACACCTTC
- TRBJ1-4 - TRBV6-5 CASRGLGNEKLFF TGTGCCAGCAGAGGACTGGGAAATGAAAAACTGTTTTTT
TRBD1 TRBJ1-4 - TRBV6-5 CASSYSLMQGGEKLFF TGTGCCAGCAGTTACTCGCTTATGCAGGGGGGAGAAAAACTGTTTTTT
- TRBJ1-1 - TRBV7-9 CASSLGREGQAFF TGTGCCAGCAGCTTAGGCAGGGAGGGTCAAGCTTTCTTT
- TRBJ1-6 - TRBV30 CAFRSSDSYNSPLHF TGTGCCTTCAGAAGCAGCGACTCCTATAATTCACCCCTCCACTTT
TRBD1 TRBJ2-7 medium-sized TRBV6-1 CASSEGTGNEQYF TGTGCCAGCAGCGAAGGGACAGGGAACGAGCAGTACTTC
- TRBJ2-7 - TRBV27 CASSLGQGPREQYF TGTGCCAGCAGTTTGGGGCAGGGTCCCCGCGAGCAGTACTTC
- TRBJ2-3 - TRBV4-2 CASSQAQGEGTDTQYF TGTGCCAGCAGCCAAGCCCAAGGGGAGGGCACAGATACGCAGTATTTT
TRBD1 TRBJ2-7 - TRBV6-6 CASRGQGSYEQYF TGTGCCAGCAGGGGACAGGGATCCTACGAGCAGTACTTC
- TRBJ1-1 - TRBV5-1 CASSLNWAGAALQAFF TGCGCCAGCAGCTTGAATTGGGCGGGGGCCGCGTTGCAAGCTTTCTTT
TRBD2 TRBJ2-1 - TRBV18 CASSGTSGSGQFF TGTGCCAGCTCAGGGACTAGCGGGAGCGGGCAGTTCTTC
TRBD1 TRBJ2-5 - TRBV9 CASSPGQGGNPMETQYF TGTGCCAGCAGCCCGGGACAGGGTGGAAATCCAATGGAGACCCAGTACTTC
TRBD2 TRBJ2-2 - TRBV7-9 CASSLPGGRNTGELFF TGTGCCAGCAGCTTACCGGGGGGGCGGAACACCGGGGAGCTGTTTTTT
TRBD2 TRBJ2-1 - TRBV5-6 CASSLVSGSRYNEQFF TGTGCCAGCAGCTTGGTAAGCGGGAGTAGGTATAATGAGCAGTTCTTC
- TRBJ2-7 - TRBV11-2 CASSRDAGTYEQYF TGTGCCAGCAGCAGGGATGCGGGAACCTACGAGCAGTACTTC
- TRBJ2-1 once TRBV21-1 CASSKENSAHNEQFF TGTGCCAGCAGCAAAGAGAATAGCGCTCACAATGAGCAGTTCTTC
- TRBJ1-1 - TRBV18 CASSPYGGGAGSSEAFF TGTGCCAGCTCACCTTATGGGGGGGGCGCCGGGTCTTCTGAAGCTTTCTTT
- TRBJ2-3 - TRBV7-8 CASSIRGSTDTQYF TGTGCCAGCAGCATCCGAGGGAGTACAGATACGCAGTATTTT
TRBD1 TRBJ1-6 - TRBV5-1 CASSFGTGRADNSPLHF TGCGCCAGCAGCTTCGGGACAGGGCGGGCCGACAATTCACCCCTCCACTTT
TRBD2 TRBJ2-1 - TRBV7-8 CASSKGGLAGQSSYNEQFF TGTGCCAGCAGCAAGGGGGGACTAGCGGGCCAGAGCTCCTACAATGAGCAGTTCTTC
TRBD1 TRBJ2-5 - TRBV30 CACKTGAGETQYF TGTGCCTGTAAGACAGGGGCTGGGGAGACCCAGTACTTC
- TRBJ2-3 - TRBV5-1 CASSLGQFPTDTQYF TGCGCCAGCAGCTTGGGGCAGTTCCCCACAGATACGCAGTATTTT
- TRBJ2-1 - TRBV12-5 CASGFLGSSYNEQFF TGTGCTAGTGGTTTCCTTGGGAGCTCCTACAATGAGCAGTTCTTC
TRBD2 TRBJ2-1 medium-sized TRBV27 CASSLSTGTSVGNEQFF TGTGCCAGCAGTTTATCGACCGGGACTAGCGTTGGCAATGAGCAGTTCTTC
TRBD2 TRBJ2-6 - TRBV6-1 CASGGGSSGANVLTF TGTGCCAGCGGGGGGGGGAGCTCTGGGGCCAACGTCCTGACTTTC
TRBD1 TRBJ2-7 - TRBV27 CASSSDRGLTYEQYF TGTGCCAGCAGTTCGGACAGGGGGCTGACCTACGAGCAGTACTTC
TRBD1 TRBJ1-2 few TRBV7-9 CASSFTGQHYGYTF TGTGCCAGCAGTTTTACGGGACAGCACTATGGCTACACCTTC
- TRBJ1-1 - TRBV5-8 CASSLGLVGGTEAFF TGTGCCAGCAGCTTGGGACTTGTCGGGGGCACTGAAGCTTTCTTT
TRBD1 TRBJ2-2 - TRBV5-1 CASSPQTGARTGELFF TGCGCCAGCAGCCCCCAGACAGGGGCGCGGACCGGGGAGCTGTTTTTT